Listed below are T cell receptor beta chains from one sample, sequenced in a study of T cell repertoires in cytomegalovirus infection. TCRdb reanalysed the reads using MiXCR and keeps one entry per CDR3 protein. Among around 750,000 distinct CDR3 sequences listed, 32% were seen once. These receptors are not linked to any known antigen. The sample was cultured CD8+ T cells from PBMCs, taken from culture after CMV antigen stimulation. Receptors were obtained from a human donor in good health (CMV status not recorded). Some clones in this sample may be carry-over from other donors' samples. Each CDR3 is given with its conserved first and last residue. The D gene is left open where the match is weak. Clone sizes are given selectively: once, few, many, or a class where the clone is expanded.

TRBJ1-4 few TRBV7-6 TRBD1 CASSFHPDRALNEKLFF TGTGCCAGCAGCTTCCATCCGGACAGGGCCCTAAATGAAAAACTGTTTTTT
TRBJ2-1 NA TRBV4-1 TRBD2 CASSQDVRTSGGVLVTYNEQFF TGCGCCAGCAGCCAAGACGTACGGACTAGCGGGGGGGTTCTAGTCACCTACAATGAGCAGTTCTTC
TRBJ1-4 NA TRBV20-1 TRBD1 CSARNWDSATNEKLFF TGCAGTGCTCGGAACTGGGACAGTGCAACTAATGAAAAACTGTTTTTT
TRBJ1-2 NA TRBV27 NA CASSLSVDYGYTF TGTGCCAGCAGTTTATCGGTGGACTATGGCTACACCTTC
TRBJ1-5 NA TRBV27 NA CASSFGSGDRAQHF TGTGCCAGCAGTTTCGGTTCCGGGGATCGGGCCCAGCATTTT
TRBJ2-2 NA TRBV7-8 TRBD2 CASSLAWLAGGPGELFF TGTGCCAGCAGCTTAGCTTGGCTAGCGGGGGGGCCCGGGGAGCTGTTTTTT
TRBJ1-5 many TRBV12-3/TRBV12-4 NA CASSRDTANQPQHF TGTGCCAGCAGCCGGGACACAGCCAATCAGCCCCAGCATTTT
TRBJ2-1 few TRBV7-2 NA CASSLEQGLYNEQFF TGTGCCAGCAGCTTAGAGCAGGGCCTCTACAATGAGCAGTTCTTC
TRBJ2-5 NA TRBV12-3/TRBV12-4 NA CASSPLGVSETQYF TGTGCCAGCAGTCCCCTAGGGGTTTCGGAGACCCAGTACTTC
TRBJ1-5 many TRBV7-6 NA CASSLSDRPNQPQHF TGTGCCAGCAGCTTATCGGACAGACCCAATCAGCCCCAGCATTTT
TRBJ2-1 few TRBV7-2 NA CASSHPGPYNEQFF TGTGCCAGCAGCCACCCCGGACCGTACAATGAGCAGTTCTTC
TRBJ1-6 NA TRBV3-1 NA CASSQDRPGNSPLHF TGTGCCAGCAGCCAAGACCGACCAGGGAATTCACCCCTCCACTTT
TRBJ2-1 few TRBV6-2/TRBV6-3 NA CASTLSFQNEQFF TGTGCCAGCACCCTAAGCTTCCAAAATGAGCAGTTCTTC
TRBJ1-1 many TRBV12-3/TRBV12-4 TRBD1 CASSLGGTGVTEAFF TGTGCCAGCAGTTTAGGAGGGACAGGGGTGACTGAAGCTTTCTTT
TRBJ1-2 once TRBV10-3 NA CAIRRGTDANYGYTF TGTGCCATCAGGAGGGGGACCGACGCTAACTATGGCTACACCTTC
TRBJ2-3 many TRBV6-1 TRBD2 CASSYPGLAGGPMQYF TGTGCCAGCAGTTATCCAGGACTAGCGGGGGGGCCAATGCAGTATTTT
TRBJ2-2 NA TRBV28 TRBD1 CASTGTVNTGELFF TGTGCCAGCACCGGGACAGTGAACACCGGGGAGCTGTTTTTT
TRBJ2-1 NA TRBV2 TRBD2 CASPTSGGGHEQFF TGTGCCAGCCCAACTAGCGGGGGGGGACATGAGCAGTTCTTC
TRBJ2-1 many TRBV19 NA CASRTLTGDSYNEQFF TGTGCCAGTAGGACTCTCACGGGGGACTCCTACAATGAGCAGTTCTTC
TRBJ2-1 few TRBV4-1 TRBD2 CASSQDLGTSGGSASYNEQFF TGCGCCAGCAGCCAAGATCTAGGGACTAGCGGGGGGTCCGCGTCCTACAATGAGCAGTTCTTC
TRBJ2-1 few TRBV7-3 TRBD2 CASSSGLGLAGSYNEQFF TGTGCCAGCAGCTCCGGATTGGGACTAGCGGGATCCTACAATGAGCAGTTCTTC
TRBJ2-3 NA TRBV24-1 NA CATSSRPPHRGPSTDTQYF TGTGCCACCAGTTCAAGGCCTCCCCATAGGGGACCTAGCACAGATACGCAGTATTTT
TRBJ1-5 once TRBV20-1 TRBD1 CSAKGDRGPDQPQHF TGCAGTGCCAAGGGAGACAGGGGGCCCGATCAGCCCCAGCATTTT
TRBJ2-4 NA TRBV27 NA CASGAKNIQYF TGTGCCAGCGGGGCCAAAAACATTCAGTACTTC